The rows below give T cell receptor beta chains drawn from one sample of a study of cytomegalovirus exposure and HLA in healthy donors. Method: immunoSEQ multiplex PCR; TCRdb's copy keeps in-frame clones and lacks some. The sample contains roughly 110,000 clones, roughly nine tenths of which appear only once. Material for sequencing was PBMCs. These TCRs come from a young woman in good health and CMV-seropositive. Both conserved end residues are part of each CDR3. A D gene is named only where the DNA matches it firmly. Size tells how often a clone was seen (once, few, many) or the class of an expanded clone, and some rows leave it out.

J gene	clone size	V gene	D gene	CDR3 protein	CDR3 DNA
TRBJ2-1	NA	TRBV28	TRBD1	CASSPGQKYNEQFF	TGTGCCAGCAGCCCGGGACAGAAATACAATGAGCAGTTCTTC
TRBJ2-7	once	TRBV28	NA	CASSLFGLSYEQYF	TGTGCCAGCAGTTTATTTGGACTCTCCTACGAGCAGTACTTC
TRBJ1-2	NA	TRBV5-4	NA	CASSNDRMPRGYTF	TGTGCCAGCAGCAACGACAGAATGCCGCGTGGCTACACCTTC
TRBJ1-2	NA	TRBV5-4	TRBD1	CASSRQPGQGDAGYTF	TGTGCCAGCAGCCGCCAACCAGGACAGGGGGATGCTGGCTACACCTTC
TRBJ1-1	NA	TRBV10-3	NA	CAISVGRESLF	TGTGCCATCAGTGTGGGGCGGGAATCGCTCTTT
TRBJ1-3	NA	TRBV4-3	NA	CASSQREVRNSGNTIYF	TGCGCCAGCAGCCAAAGGGAGGTCAGAAACTCTGGAAACACCATATATTTT
TRBJ1-2	NA	TRBV6-1	NA	CASSSRQGINYGYTF	TGTGCCAGCAGTTCCCGGCAGGGGATAAACTATGGCTACACCTTC
TRBJ2-2	NA	TRBV28	TRBD2	CASSLLAGGHTGELFF	TGTGCCAGCAGTTTACTAGCGGGGGGGCACACCGGGGAGCTGTTTTTT
TRBJ1-2	once	TRBV7-2	NA	CASSLQVYGYTF	TGTGCCAGCAGCTTACAGGTCTATGGCTACACCTTC
TRBJ2-5	NA	TRBV7-9	TRBD2	CASSFLSGGERETQYF	TGTGCCAGCAGCTTCCTTAGCGGGGGGGAGCGGGAGACCCAGTACTTC
TRBJ1-3	NA	TRBV4-3	NA	CASSQENTQGFGNTIYF	TGCGCCAGCAGCCAAGAAAATACGCAGGGCTTTGGAAACACCATATATTTT
TRBJ1-5	NA	TRBV6-1	NA	CASSDGHSNQPQHF	TGTGCCAGCTCGGACGGACATAGCAATCAGCCCCAGCATTTT
TRBJ2-1	NA	TRBV4-1	NA	CASSLTIPLGEQFF	TGCGCCAGCAGCCTAACTATCCCTCTGGGTGAGCAGTTCTTC
TRBJ1-3	NA	TRBV29-1	NA	CSVERRHTSGNTIYF	TGCAGCGTTGAACGACGACACACTTCTGGAAACACCATATATTTT
TRBJ2-7	NA	TRBV28	NA	CASSGGGSDDYEQYF	TGTGCCAGCAGTGGGGGCGGGTCGGACGACTACGAGCAGTACTTC
TRBJ2-7	NA	TRBV10-2	TRBD1	CASSQGTEVYEQYF	TGCGCCAGCAGTCAGGGGACAGAAGTCTACGAGCAGTACTTC
TRBJ1-3	NA	TRBV5-5	NA	CASSQTWASGNTIYF	TGTGCCAGCAGCCAGACGTGGGCCTCTGGAAACACCATATATTTT
TRBJ2-1	NA	TRBV27	NA	CASRTYNEQFF	TGTGCCAGCAGGACATACAATGAGCAGTTCTTC
TRBJ1-5	NA	TRBV6-1	NA	CASSELGSQPQHF	TGTGCCAGCAGCGAACTAGGAAGCCAGCCCCAGCATTTT
TRBJ1-1	NA	TRBV19	TRBD1	CASSDRGNEAFF	TGTGCCAGTAGTGACAGGGGGAATGAAGCTTTCTTT